This TCR beta chain comes out of a study of blood T cell repertoires in COVID-19. Study details: There were acute and convalescent COVID-19 samples, and they came from the United States, Italy and Spain. The cDNA or gDNA used as material had been derived from T cells, B-cell-depleted T cells, or PBMCs.

Participants, about 18 to 100 years old, spanned under 25 US areas. Cohorts were determined from participant-reported clinical history. TCRdb's copy holds only in-frame clones and misses some; the assay was immunoSEQ multiplex PCR. This sample carries 300,000 to 400,000 clones, roughly 88% of them seen once, and the ten largest clones take around 0.97%. The source is a woman aged 30 to 39 with acute COVID-19. The sample comprised PBMCs or T cells enriched from blood (not recorded which).

This chain's CDR3 is CASSENRGPSGNTIYF. CDR3 bases: TGTGCCAGCAGTGAAAACAGGGGGCCCTCAGGAAACACCATATATTTT. The V and J genes are TRBV6-1 and TRBJ1-3; TRBD1 aligns across 9 bases. CDR1 and CDR2 from the germline V gene are MNHNS and SASEGT. J was trimmed by 4 bases and V by 2 bases; bases with no gene match: 6. The CDR3 length is 16 residues.